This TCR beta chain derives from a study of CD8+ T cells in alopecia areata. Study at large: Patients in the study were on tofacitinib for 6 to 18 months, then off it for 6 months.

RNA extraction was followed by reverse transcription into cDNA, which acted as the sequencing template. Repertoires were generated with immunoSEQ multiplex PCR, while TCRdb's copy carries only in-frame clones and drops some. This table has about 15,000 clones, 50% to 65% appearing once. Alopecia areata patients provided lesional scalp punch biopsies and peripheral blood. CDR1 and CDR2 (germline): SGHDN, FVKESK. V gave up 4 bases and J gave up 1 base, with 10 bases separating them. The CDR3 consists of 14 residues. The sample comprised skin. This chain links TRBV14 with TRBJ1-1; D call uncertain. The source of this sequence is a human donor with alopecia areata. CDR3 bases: TGTGCCAGCAGCCTAACCACGGGGAACACTGAAGCTTTCTTT. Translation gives CASSLTTGNTEAFF.